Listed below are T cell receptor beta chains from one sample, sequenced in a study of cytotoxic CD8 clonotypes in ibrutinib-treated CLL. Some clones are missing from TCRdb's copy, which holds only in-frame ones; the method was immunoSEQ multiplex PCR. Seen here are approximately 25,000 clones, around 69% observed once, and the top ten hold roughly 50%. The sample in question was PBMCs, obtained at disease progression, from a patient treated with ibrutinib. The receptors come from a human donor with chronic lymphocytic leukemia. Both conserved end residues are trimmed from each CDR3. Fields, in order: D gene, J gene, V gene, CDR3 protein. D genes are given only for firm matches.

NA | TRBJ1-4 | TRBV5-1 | ASSLNGGGEKLF
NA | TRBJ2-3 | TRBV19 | ASSTRTLWGTDTQY
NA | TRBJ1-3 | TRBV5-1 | ASSDTPGNTIY
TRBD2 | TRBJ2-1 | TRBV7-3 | ASSPQKLTSGGPGEQF
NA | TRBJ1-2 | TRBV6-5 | ASSSVHRLDYGYT
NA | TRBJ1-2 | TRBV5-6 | ASSFGDYGYT
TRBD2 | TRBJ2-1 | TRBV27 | ASIQGSGVPHNEQF
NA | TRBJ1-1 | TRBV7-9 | ASSLYYTEAF
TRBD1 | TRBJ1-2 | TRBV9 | ASSAPETGHNYGYT
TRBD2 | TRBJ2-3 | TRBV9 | ASSAGLAGGSSTDTQY
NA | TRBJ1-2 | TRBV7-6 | ASSLHENYGYT
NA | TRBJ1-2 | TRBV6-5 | ASSYNRVRTYGYT
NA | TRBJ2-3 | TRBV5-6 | ASSLGGAGPYSTDTQY
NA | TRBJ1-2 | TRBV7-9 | ASSSGADGYT
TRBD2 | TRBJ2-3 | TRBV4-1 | ASSSAGGRADTQY
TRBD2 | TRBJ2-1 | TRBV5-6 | ASSAAGGNNEQF
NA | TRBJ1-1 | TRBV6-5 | ASTPLRRRDTEAF
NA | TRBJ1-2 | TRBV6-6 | ASREQMEGYT
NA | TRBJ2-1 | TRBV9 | ASSVSVDYNEQF
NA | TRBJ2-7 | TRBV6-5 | ASTPQGVYEQY
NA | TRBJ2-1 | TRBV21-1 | ASSKSGQGALDEQF
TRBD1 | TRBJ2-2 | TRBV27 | ASSPSDRRELF
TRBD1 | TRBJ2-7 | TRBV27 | ASSSRQGYEQY
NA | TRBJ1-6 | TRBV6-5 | ASSLGEQHNSPLH
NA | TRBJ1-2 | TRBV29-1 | SVVAGERDGYT
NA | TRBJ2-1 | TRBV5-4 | ASSSGPLGNEQF